The sequence of this T cell receptor beta chain was determined in a study of blood T cells in healthy people across ages. Then a second PCR, running roughly 7 to 11 cycles, was carried out with a sample-barcoded 5' primer and a J-beta primer mix. A single record per CDR3 protein comes from TCRdb applying MiXCR to the 5' RACE reads. The table includes about 640,000 distinct CDR3 sequences, around three fifths detected once. This CDR3 contains 16 residues. Germline V gene sequence: CDR1 KGHDR, CDR2 SFDVKD. V gave up 3 bases and J gave up 7 bases, with 18 bases separating them. The TCR comes from a man between 60 and 75 years old in good health. The rearrangement links TRBV24-1 to TRBJ2-1; D possibly uses TRBD1 or TRBD2 (5 bases each). Specimen: blood. In nucleotides, the CDR3 is TGTGCCACCAGTGATGGGGACCGGTCCTACAGTAATGAGCAGTTCTTC. Translation gives CATSDGDRSYSNEQFF.